This is a list of T cell receptor beta chains from one sample in a study of T-cell memory formation after mild COVID-19. TCRdb passed the 5' RACE reads through MiXCR, listing each CDR3 protein once. The table has hundreds of thousands of distinct CDR3 sequences, about 23% seen once; the top ten hold 12%. Sequencing was performed on PBMCs or a T cell subset sorted from them (not recorded which). These receptors were obtained from an adult woman who had mild COVID-19 (a few samples of this study predate the infection). Cell type and time point are not known. Each CDR3 is given with its conserved first and last residue. The D gene is left open where the match is weak. Part of the rows lack a size; the others show once, few, many or a class for expanded clones.

abundance	d_gene	j_gene	v_gene	CDR3nt	CDR3aa
NA	NA	TRBJ1-1	TRBV3-1	TGTGCCAGCAGCCAAGGGCCTTTGAACACTGAAGCTTTCTTT	CASSQGPLNTEAFF
NA	NA	TRBJ1-1	TRBV29-1	TGCAGCCTCCGCAGGGTGTTGAACACTGAAGCTTTCTTT	CSLRRVLNTEAFF
NA	TRBD1	TRBJ1-2	TRBV12-3/TRBV12-4	TGTGCCAGCAGTTTAGGTGGACAGGAGGTCTATGGCTACACCTTC	CASSLGGQEVYGYTF
NA	TRBD1	TRBJ1-2	TRBV19	TGTGCCAGTAACTACCCGGGACAGGGGAGTGGGTATGGCTACACCTTC	CASNYPGQGSGYGYTF
NA	TRBD1	TRBJ2-1	TRBV7-2	TGTGCCAGCAGCCAGGGACAGGGTCTGTACAATGAGCAGTTCTTC	CASSQGQGLYNEQFF
NA	TRBD2	TRBJ2-1	TRBV14	TGTGCCAGCAGCCAACCACGCGGGGGGGCCTATGAGCAGTTCTTC	CASSQPRGGAYEQFF
many	NA	TRBJ1-1	TRBV4-1	TGCGCCAGCAGCCAAGGGGGAGGTTTAGGCACTGAAGCTTTCTTT	CASSQGGGLGTEAFF
few	TRBD2	TRBJ2-5	TRBV10-3	TGTGCCATCAGCTCGGGACTAGCGGGAGCCAGTGAGACCCAGTACTTC	CAISSGLAGASETQYF
few	TRBD1	TRBJ1-5	TRBV20-1	TGCAGTGCCCTTGGGACAGGGGATCATAGCAATCAGCCCCAGCATTTT	CSALGTGDHSNQPQHF
few	TRBD1	TRBJ1-1	TRBV20-1	TGCAGTGCGACAGGGGGCCTGAACACTGAAGCTTTCTTT	CSATGGLNTEAFF
NA	NA	TRBJ1-5	TRBV27	TGTGCCAGCAGTTTCAATTCAGGCGGCAATCAGCCCCAGCATTTT	CASSFNSGGNQPQHF
few	TRBD1	TRBJ2-5	TRBV5-1	TGCGCCAGCAGCTTCCGGGACAGCCAAGAGACCCAGTACTTC	CASSFRDSQETQYF
NA	TRBD2	TRBJ2-3	TRBV7-6	TGTGCCAGCAGCTTAGTCGGGAGGGCAACGGATACGCAGTATTTT	CASSLVGRATDTQYF
NA	NA	TRBJ1-1	TRBV7-9	TGTGCCAGCAGCTATGCCATGAACACTGAAGCTTTCTTT	CASSYAMNTEAFF
few	TRBD2	TRBJ2-1	TRBV5-1	TGCGCCCCCAAGCTAGCGGTATACAATGAGCAGTTCTTC	CAPKLAVYNEQFF
NA	TRBD2	TRBJ2-1	TRBV27	TGTGCCACCGGGACTAGGAAAGATGAGCAGTTCTTC	CATGTRKDEQFF
few	TRBD2	TRBJ2-1	TRBV5-1	TGCGCCAGCAGCACCTCTAGCGGTTCCTACAATGAGCAGTTCTTC	CASSTSSGSYNEQFF
many	NA	TRBJ2-1	TRBV6-6	TGTGCCGGAGCAGTCTCCTACAATGAGCAGTTCTTC	CAGAVSYNEQFF
NA	NA	TRBJ1-2	TRBV14	TGTGCCAGCAGCCACCGCAGAACGAGCGCTAATGGCTACACCTTC	CASSHRRTSANGYTF
few	NA	TRBJ2-3	TRBV9	TGTGCCAGCAGCCCCTCGACTGGCACAGATACGCAGTATTTT	CASSPSTGTDTQYF
NA	TRBD1	TRBJ2-7	TRBV11-2	TGTGCCAGCAGCTTAGATTGGACAGGGGGGTACGAGCAGTACTTC	CASSLDWTGGYEQYF
NA	NA	TRBJ2-1	TRBV20-1	TGCAGTGCTAGAGTTGGCGGTCGGGGCGATGAGCAGTTCTTC	CSARVGGRGDEQFF
NA	TRBD2	TRBJ2-1	TRBV7-9	TGTGCCAGCAGCCCCCCCCTGACTAGCGGGATTAGTGAGCAGTTCTTC	CASSPPLTSGISEQFF
few	NA	TRBJ1-1	TRBV12-5	TGTGCTAGTGGTTTGCAGGGGCCGAACACTGAAGCTTTCTTT	CASGLQGPNTEAFF
NA	NA	TRBJ1-6	TRBV9	TGTGCCAGCAGCGTGGCCTCGTCGGTTGGTTCACCCCTCCACTTT	CASSVASSVGSPLHF
NA	TRBD1	TRBJ2-1	TRBV5-5	TGTGCCAGCAGGTTTACAGGGGGCGCGGGGAATGAGCAGTTCTTC	CASRFTGGAGNEQFF
few	NA	TRBJ2-3	TRBV7-3	TGTGCCAGCAGCTTAGAAGGGCTAGGAGATACGCAGTATTTT	CASSLEGLGDTQYF
few	NA	TRBJ2-1	TRBV21-1	TGTGCCAGCAGCAAAGGGGGCAGAAGCTCCTACAATGAGCAGTTCTTC	CASSKGGRSSYNEQFF
NA	TRBD1	TRBJ2-7	TRBV24-1	TGTGCCACCAGTGGACCCGGGACAGCCTACGAGCAGTACTTC	CATSGPGTAYEQYF